Following are 10 T cell receptor beta chains from one sample sequenced in a study of CD8 T cells in ankylosing spondylitis. One entry per CDR3 protein, called by TCRdb with MiXCR from the 5' RACE reads. Altogether 250,000 to 350,000 distinct CDR3 sequences are present, around 19% being singletons, with the ten largest covering roughly 8.3%. The sample taken for sequencing was blood, either unsorted or a sorted T cell fraction (not recorded which). These receptor sequences come from a male donor with ankylosing spondylitis or in good health (not recorded which).

The J gene is TRBJ1-1, the V gene TRBV2; unclear D gene. The CDR3 covers 13 residues. Trimming stripped 5 bases from V and 0 bases from J, with 7 bases between. Germline CDR1 SNHLY, CDR2 FYNNEI. CDR3 DNA sequence: TGTGCCAGCAGTTGGCGGTTGAACACTGAAGCTTTCTTT. It yields the protein CASSWRLNTEAFF.

This clonotype was counted a few times. V gene TRBV20-1 combines with J gene TRBJ1-1; 9 bases fit TRBD1. The CDR3 covers 12 residues. From germline, CDR1 is DFQATT and CDR2 SNEGSKA (reference sequence). Trimming at V came to 5 bases and at J to 4 bases, leaving 2 bases not matched to a gene. The CDR3 protein is CSAPGQGTEAFF. CDR3 in DNA: TGCAGTGCTCCGGGACAGGGCACTGAAGCTTTCTTT.

The V gene is TRBV20-1, the J gene TRBJ2-4, with D uncertain. The CDR3 is 13 amino acids. CDR1 and CDR2 (germline): DFQATT, SNEGSKA (reference sequence). The V end lost 0 bases, the J end lost 6 bases, and 9 bases lay between the germline ends. The CDR3 loop is CSAREGLSNIQYF. The CDR3 bases are TGCAGTGCTAGAGAAGGGTTGTCAAACATTCAGTACTTC.

The genes are TRBV5-6 and TRBJ2-1; D not certain. Germline V gene sequence: CDR1 SGHDT, CDR2 YYEEEE. Trimming left V 4 bases short and J 6 bases short, with 5 bases between. The CDR3 length is 11 residues. CDR3 in amino acids: CASSVFNEQFF. The DNA of the CDR3 is TGTGCCAGCAGCGTCTTCAATGAGCAGTTCTTC.

This chain links TRBV10-3 with TRBJ1-1; D might be TRBD1 (6 bases). Looked up from germline, CDR1 is ENHRY and CDR2 is SYGVKD. The CDR3 extends over 15 amino acids. Trimming removed 0 bases from V and 2 bases from J, with 10 bases in between. The CDR3 coding sequence is TGTGCCATCAGTGAGTCGAGGACAGCCAACACTGAAGCTTTCTTT. Protein product: CAISESRTANTEAFF.

This clonotype has a handful of counts. The chain joins TRBV6-5 to TRBJ2-7; D gene unclear. The length of the CDR3 is 13 residues. Per germline, CDR1 MNHEY and CDR2 SVGAGI. The germline V and J ends were trimmed by 2 bases and 4 bases, with 9 bases remaining between them. This chain's CDR3 is CASSYSGRYEQYV. CDR3 DNA: TGTGCCAGCAGTTACAGTGGCAGGTACGAGCAGTACGTC.

The chain employs TRBV6-1 and TRBJ1-5; D not resolved. Per germline, CDR1 MNHNS and CDR2 SASEGT. The germline V and J ends were trimmed by 2 bases and 6 bases, with 11 bases remaining between them. This CDR3 region has 14 residues. The CDR3 DNA sequence: TGTGCCAGCAGTGAACTTCAAGAGGGTCAGCCCCAGCATTTT. Translating it yields CASSELQEGQPQHF.

This clonotype was seen a few times. The rearrangement links TRBV20-1 to TRBJ1-5; 11 bases are a match to TRBD1. Germline V gene sequence: CDR1 DFQATT, CDR2 SNEGSKA (reference sequence). Germline trimming cut 6 bases from V and 6 bases from J; bases unmatched to any gene: 7. The CDR3 contains 14 residues. The CDR3 region has the DNA TGCAGTGCAAGGCCCGGGACAGGGGGTCAGCCCCAGCATTTT. Translated, it gives CSARPGTGGQPQHF.

The CDR3 nucleotides are TGTGCCAGCAGTCCTAAAGGGTTGGGAAGCAATCAGCCCCAGCATTTT. This translates into CASSPKGLGSNQPQHF. The chain joins TRBV27 to TRBJ1-5; D is unresolved. The CDR3 is 16 amino acids. V was trimmed by 5 bases and J by 1 base, leaving 15 bases between them. Germline values: CDR1 MNHEY, CDR2 SMNVEV (reference sequence).

The chain has TRBV27 and TRBJ2-7; D might be TRBD1 (5 bases). The CDR3 covers 11 residues. V was cut by 7 bases and J by 7 bases, with 11 bases left in between. Germline loops: CDR1 MNHEY, CDR2 SMNVEV (reference sequence). This CDR3 is CASNRPGEQYV. In nucleotides, the CDR3 is TGTGCCAGCAACCGCCCAGGGGAGCAGTACGTC.